This T cell receptor beta chain was observed in a study of cytomegalovirus exposure and HLA in healthy donors. General study results and limits: Sequences of the TCR beta chain were said to predict the HLA-A and HLA-B alleles of most subjects accurately. By a later analysis, the bulk of CMV-associated TCR beta chains appeared HLA-restricted.

PCR was performed using 60 Vbeta and 13 Jbeta primers. The data were produced by immunoSEQ multiplex PCR, yet TCRdb's version contains in-frame clones alone and is incomplete. The sample shows 150,000 to 200,000 clones, around 76% of them seen only once. With regard to this clone: As yet, its antigen is unknown.

The V gene's germline CDR1 is LNHDA and CDR2 SQIVND (reference sequence). V gave up 5 bases and J gave up 6 bases; unmatched junction bases: 6. The CDR3 totals 13 residues. The source of this sequence is a woman aged 40 to 50 in good health and CMV-seronegative. J is TRBJ2-7 and V is TRBV19; 8 nucleotides line up with TRBD2. Sample: PBMCs. The CDR3 coding sequence is TGTGCCAGTAGTTCCCGGACTAGCTCCGAGCAGTACTTC. Its translation: CASSSRTSSEQYF.